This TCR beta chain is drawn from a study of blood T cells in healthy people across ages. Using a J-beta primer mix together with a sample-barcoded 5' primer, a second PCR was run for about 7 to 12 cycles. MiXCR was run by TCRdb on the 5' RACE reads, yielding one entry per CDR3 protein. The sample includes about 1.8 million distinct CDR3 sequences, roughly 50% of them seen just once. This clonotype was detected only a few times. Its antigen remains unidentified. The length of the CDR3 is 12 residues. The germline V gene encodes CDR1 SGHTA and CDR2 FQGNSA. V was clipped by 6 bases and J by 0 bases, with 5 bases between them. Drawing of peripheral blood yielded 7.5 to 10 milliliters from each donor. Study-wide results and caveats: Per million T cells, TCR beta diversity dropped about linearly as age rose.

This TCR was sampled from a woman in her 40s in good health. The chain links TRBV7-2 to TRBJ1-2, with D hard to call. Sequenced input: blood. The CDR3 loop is CASRETNYGYTF. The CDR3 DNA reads TGTGCCAGCAGGGAAACTAACTATGGCTACACCTTC. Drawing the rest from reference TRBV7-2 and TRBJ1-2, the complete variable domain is GAGVSQSPSNKVTEKGKDVELRCDPISGHTALYWYRQSLGQGLEFLIYFQGNSAPDKSGLPSDRFSAERTGGSVSTLTIQRTQQEDSAVYLCASRETNYGYTFGSGTRLTVV.